These 23 T cell receptor beta chains originate from one sample sequenced in a study of OX40 agonist ivuxolimab in advanced cancers. TCRdb's copy holds only in-frame clones and misses some; the assay was immunoSEQ multiplex PCR. The data contain around 50,000 clones, 84% of them singletons. The sequenced sample was CD4+ or CD8+ T cells sorted from blood, obtained in a trial of the OX40 agonist ivuxolimab. The origin of the receptors is an adult with an advanced solid tumor such as melanoma, head and neck, liver or kidney cancer.

The rearrangement uses TRBV28 and TRBJ2-5, with TRBD2 matching over 10 bases. CDR3 size: 14 residues. V dropped 6 bases and J dropped 3; count of bases not matched to a gene: 4. CDR1 is MDHEN, CDR2 SYDVKM, per germline. CDR3 in DNA: TGTGCCAGCAGGATAGCGGGAGGCGAAGAGACCCAGTACTTC. It yields the protein CASRIAGGEETQYF.

V gene TRBV5-6 combines with J gene TRBJ2-1; possible D gene TRBD1, 5 bases. Trimming pared 4 bases from V and 6 bases from J, leaving 14 bases between. This CDR3 region has 14 residues. Germline V gene sequence: CDR1 SGHDT, CDR2 YYEEEE. CDR3 nucleotides: TGTGCCAGCAGCCATTTATTGGGGCCCAATGAGCAGTTCTTC. This translates into CASSHLLGPNEQFF.

The sample holds a few counts of this clone. The rearrangement joins TRBV5-1 to TRBJ1-1; D ambiguous. The CDR3 covers 14 residues. The V gene's germline CDR1 is SGHRS and CDR2 YFSETQ. Deletions cut 3 bases from V and 5 bases from J, with 14 bases between. Here the CDR3 DNA reads TGCGCCAGCAGCTCGGACGGTCATGGGACTGAAGCTTTCTTT. This sequence encodes CASSSDGHGTEAFF.

The chain employs TRBV19 and TRBJ1-2; D is perhaps TRBD1 (5 bases). Germline assignment: CDR1 LNHDA and CDR2 SQIVND (reference sequence). Trimming cost V 5 bases and J 4 bases, with 14 bases left between them. The CDR3 extends over 14 amino acids. The CDR3 region is CASSRDLFSYGYTF. CDR3 sequence (DNA): TGTGCCAGTAGTCGGGACCTCTTCTCCTATGGCTACACCTTC.

Here the CDR3 DNA reads TGCGCCAGCAGCCCCGACCCGGCGGGACAGGGTGGGGGAGCTTTCTTT. It codes for CASSPDPAGQGGGAFF. This rearrangement joins TRBV5-1 to TRBJ1-1; 9 bases agree with TRBD1. The trim removed 4 bases at V and 10 bases at J, leaving 17 bases unmatched. The CDR3 contains 16 residues. Germline loops: CDR1 SGHRS, CDR2 YFSETQ.

The CDR3 reads CASSHDSPGTNEKLFF. CDR3 sequence (DNA): TGTGCCAGCAGCCACGACTCCCCTGGGACTAATGAAAAACTGTTTTTT. The chain carries TRBV28 and TRBJ1-4; D is uncertain. CDR3 length: 16 residues. Looked up from germline, CDR1 is MDHEN and CDR2 is SYDVKM. The V gene lost 6 bases and the J gene lost 2 bases, with 16 bases spanning the gap.

With respect to this clone: One end of the junction is discordant with germline, which a read error may explain. Other nucleotide sequences in the sample specify the same CDR3. This chain connects TRBV30 to TRBJ1-2; 11 bases fit TRBD1. Germline V gene data show CDR1 as GTSNPN and CDR2 as SVGIG (reference sequence). CDR3 length equals 15 residues. The chain's CDR3 is CAWSNPRDRGRFVYF. CDR3 bases: TGTGCCTGGAGTAACCCTCGGGACAGGGGGAGGTTTGTGTACTTC.

The J gene is TRBJ1-4, the V gene TRBV4-1; weak D call: TRBD1 (5 bases). Between the trimmed V and J ends, which lost 4 bases and 5 bases, there was a span of 17 bases. The CDR3 has 16 residues. Germline CDR1 MGHRA, CDR2 YSYEKL. CDR3 loop: CASSPPGVGGNEKLFF. The CDR3 DNA follows: TGCGCCAGCAGCCCGCCCGGGGTTGGGGGGAATGAAAAACTGTTTTTT.

The chain is built from TRBV7-6 and TRBJ2-7, with D tentatively TRBD1 or TRBD2 (5 bases each). Germline V CDR1 and CDR2: SGHVS, FNYEAQ. There are 16 residues in the CDR3. V was clipped by 0 bases and J by 4 bases, with 16 bases between them. The CDR3 sequence: CASSLAAGSLSYEQYF. CDR3 bases: TGTGCCAGCAGCTTAGCGGCAGGGAGTCTGTCTTACGAGCAGTACTTC. The full variable domain, with the rest looked up from reference TRBV7-6 and TRBJ2-7, is GAGVSQSPRYKVTKRGQDVALRCDPISGHVSLYWYRQALGQGPEFLTYFNYEAQQDKSGLPNDRFSAERPEGSISTLTIQRTEQRDSAMYRCASSLAAGSLSYEQYFGPGTRLTVT.

The chain recombines TRBV7-6 with TRBJ2-2, with 10 bases aligning to TRBD2. This CDR3 is 19 amino acids long. The V and J ends lost 1 base and 1 base, in that order; junction bases with no gene match: 9. Germline V lookup: CDR1 SGHVS, CDR2 FNYEAQ. CDR3 DNA sequence: TGTGCCAGCAGCTTAGTGTCAAGCGGGAGGGCCCAGAACACCGGGGAGCTGTTTTTT. It is translated as CASSLVSSGRAQNTGELFF.

The chain has TRBV2 and TRBJ1-4; D gene uncertain. CDR1 SNHLY and CDR2 FYNNEI come from the germline V gene. V was shortened by 4 bases and J by 8 bases, with 11 bases between the two germline ends. The length of the CDR3 is 13 residues. The CDR3 DNA reads as TGTGCCAGCAGTGTCTGGGAGAGGGAAAAACTGTTTTTT. Translation: CASSVWEREKLFF. The full variable domain, with the rest looked up from reference TRBV2 and TRBJ1-4, is EPEVTQTPSHQVTQMGQEVILRCVPISNHLYFYWYRQILGQKVEFLVSFYNNEISEKSEIFDDQFSVERPDGSNFTLKIRSTKLEDSAMYFCASSVWEREKLFFGSGTQLSVL.

V usage is TRBV4-3 and J usage is TRBJ2-3; 13 nucleotides agree with TRBD2. Germline values: CDR1 LGHNA, CDR2 YSLEER. CDR3 size: 19 residues. V lost 4 bases and J lost 1; bases outside the gene matches: 11. The CDR3 spells CASSRRTSGSRIRTDTQYF. CDR3 sequence (DNA): TGCGCCAGCAGCCGACGGACTAGCGGGAGCCGGATTCGCACAGATACGCAGTATTTT.

The V gene is TRBV7-2, the J gene TRBJ2-2; the D gene is possibly TRBD1 (5 bases). Between the trimmed V and J ends, which lost 3 bases and 7 bases, there was a span of 12 bases. Germline V CDR1 and CDR2: SGHTA, FQGNSA. The CDR3 consists of 14 residues. CDR3 residues: CASSFSRGGGELFF. DNA for the CDR3: TGTGCCAGCAGCTTCTCAAGGGGTGGCGGGGAGCTGTTTTTT.

About this clone itself: This sample also contains other DNA sequences that code for the same CDR3. The rearrangement joins TRBV2 to TRBJ2-3; weak D call: TRBD1 (6 bases). The germline V gene has CDR1 SNHLY and CDR2 FYNNEI. The V end was cut by 6 bases, the J end by 4 bases, with 11 bases between. This CDR3 spans 13 amino acids. In DNA, the CDR3 is TGTGCCAGCAGCCCGACAGGCCCAGATACGCAGTATTTT. This sequence encodes CASSPTGPDTQYF.

J is TRBJ2-7 and V is TRBV19; 9 positions match TRBD1. J gave up 7 bases and V 4 bases, and 5 bases lay outside the gene matches. Germline V CDR1 and CDR2: LNHDA, SQIVND (reference sequence). The CDR3 is made up of 13 amino acids. The CDR3 nucleotides are TGTGCCAGTAGTAGGGACAGGGCATGGGAGCAGTACTTC. Its translation is CASSRDRAWEQYF.

This chain links TRBV28 with TRBJ2-1, with 8 bases lining up with TRBD2. This CDR3 comprises 12 residues. The germline V gene encodes CDR1 MDHEN and CDR2 SYDVKM. J lost 4 bases, V lost 10 bases, and 3 bases had no gene match. CDR3 in amino acids: CATTSGYNEQFF. In DNA form, the CDR3 reads TGTGCCACAACTAGCGGATACAATGAGCAGTTCTTC.

V gene TRBV28 combines with J gene TRBJ2-1; D not certain. Trimming took off 3 bases at V and 5 bases at J, with 17 bases between the two ends. The CDR3 is 16 amino acids. CDR1 and CDR2 (germline): MDHEN, SYDVKM. CDR3 sequence reads: CASSFTTIAVNNEQFF. CDR3 DNA sequence: TGTGCCAGCAGTTTTACTACAATCGCGGTGAACAATGAGCAGTTCTTC.

The genes are TRBV28 and TRBJ2-2; D is possibly TRBD1 or TRBD2 (5 bases each). The germline V gene has CDR1 MDHEN and CDR2 SYDVKM. The CDR3 contains 15 residues. Trimming left V 4 bases short and J 7 bases short, with 16 bases between. CDR3 nucleotide sequence: TGTGCCAGCAGTTCCCCGGGACCCAGAGGCGGGGAGCTGTTTTTT. It translates to CASSSPGPRGGELFF.

This clone has a single count. J is TRBJ1-2 and V is TRBV27, with 7 bases aligning to TRBD1. CDR3 size: 15 residues. Germline V CDR1 and CDR2: MNHEY, SMNVEV (reference sequence). V was clipped by 2 bases and J by 6 bases; unmatched bases: 9. CDR3 residues: CASSLRSGRGDGYTF. CDR3 sequence (DNA): TGTGCCAGCAGTTTAAGGAGCGGCAGGGGGGATGGCTACACCTTC.

The chain recombines TRBV27 with TRBJ2-7, with D maybe TRBD1 (7 bases). The CDR3 is made up of 13 amino acids. V was cut by 6 bases and J by 3 bases, with 12 bases left in between. Looked up from germline, CDR1 is MNHEY and CDR2 is SMNVEV (reference sequence). The DNA of the CDR3 is TGTGCCAGCAGCCGACAGGGAGGCTACGAGCAGTACTTC. It specifies CASSRQGGYEQYF.

J is TRBJ2-7 and V is TRBV10-3; TRBD2 agrees at 11 bases. The CDR3 is made up of 15 amino acids. J gave up 4 bases and V 3 bases, and 5 bases lay outside the gene matches. CDR1 ENHRY and CDR2 SYGVKD come from the germline V gene. The CDR3 DNA follows: TGTGCCATCAGTGATTCTACTAGCGGGAGTTACGAGCAGTACTTC. Residues: CAISDSTSGSYEQYF.

The chain carries TRBV5-6 and TRBJ1-1, with D unresolved. The CDR3 has 14 amino acids. The germline V gene encodes CDR1 SGHDT and CDR2 YYEEEE. V shed 1 base and J shed 3 bases, with 10 bases lying between them. The CDR3 protein is CASSLSGWDTEAFF. The CDR3 DNA reads as TGTGCCAGCAGCTTGTCTGGTTGGGACACTGAAGCTTTCTTT.

The chain has TRBV19 and TRBJ2-5; 8 positions match TRBD1. This CDR3 region has 16 residues. Germline-derived CDR1 and CDR2 are LNHDA and SQIVND (reference sequence). V shed 8 bases and J 0 bases; nucleotides not matched to a gene: 11. CDR3 DNA sequence: TGTGCCAGTCCGGACAGGGACGGAGGGTACCAAGAGACCCAGTACTTC. Amino acid sequence: CASPDRDGGYQETQYF.